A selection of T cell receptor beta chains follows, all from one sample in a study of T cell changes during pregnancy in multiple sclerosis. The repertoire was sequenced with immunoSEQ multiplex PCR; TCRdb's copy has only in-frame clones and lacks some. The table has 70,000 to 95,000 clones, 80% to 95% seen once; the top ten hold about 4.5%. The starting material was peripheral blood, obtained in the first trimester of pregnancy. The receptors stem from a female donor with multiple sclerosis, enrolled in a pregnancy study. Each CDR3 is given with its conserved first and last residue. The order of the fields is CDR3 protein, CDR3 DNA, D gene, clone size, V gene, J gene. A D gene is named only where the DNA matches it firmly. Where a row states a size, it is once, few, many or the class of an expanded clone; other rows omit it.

CDR3 protein: CASRLTGGNTGELFF
CDR3 DNA: TGTGCCAGCAGGTTGACAGGGGGCAACACCGGGGAGCTGTTTTTT
D gene: TRBD1
clone size: once
V gene: TRBV7-2
J gene: TRBJ2-2

CDR3 protein: CATDRVNTGELFF
CDR3 DNA: TGTGCCACCGACAGGGTGAACACCGGGGAGCTGTTTTTT
D gene: TRBD1
clone size: once
V gene: TRBV7-3
J gene: TRBJ2-2

CDR3 protein: CASSQEYPGQGALVLEAFF
CDR3 DNA: TGCGCCAGCAGCCAAGAATACCCGGGACAGGGGGCCCTCGTATTGGAAGCTTTCTTT
D gene: TRBD1
clone size: NA
V gene: TRBV4-1
J gene: TRBJ1-1

CDR3 protein: CASSSGQAPETQYF
CDR3 DNA: TGTGCCAGCAGCTCGGGACAGGCCCCAGAGACCCAGTACTTC
D gene: TRBD1
clone size: NA
V gene: TRBV7-9
J gene: TRBJ2-5

CDR3 protein: CASSPGQGRSSPLHF
CDR3 DNA: TGTGCCAGCAGCCCCGGACAGGGCAGGAGTTCACCCCTCCACTTT
D gene: TRBD1
clone size: NA
V gene: TRBV6-5
J gene: TRBJ1-6

CDR3 protein: CASSGQRDYSYEQYF
CDR3 DNA: TGTGCCAGTAGTGGCCAGCGGGACTACTCCTACGAGCAGTACTTC
D gene: TRBD2
clone size: NA
V gene: TRBV19
J gene: TRBJ2-7

CDR3 protein: CASSQDQVDIYGYTF
CDR3 DNA: TGCGCCAGCAGCCAAGATCAGGTGGACATCTATGGCTACACCTTC
D gene: NA
clone size: NA
V gene: TRBV4-1
J gene: TRBJ1-2

CDR3 protein: CASSVNEQFF
CDR3 DNA: TGTGCCAGCAGTGTAAATGAGCAGTTCTTC
D gene: NA
clone size: few
V gene: TRBV2
J gene: TRBJ2-1

CDR3 protein: CASSLQGRGTEAFF
CDR3 DNA: TGTGCCAGCAGCTTGCAGGGCCGTGGCACTGAAGCTTTCTTT
D gene: NA
clone size: NA
V gene: TRBV5-4
J gene: TRBJ1-1

CDR3 protein: CASSLGQKNQPQHF
CDR3 DNA: TGTGCCAGCAGCTTAGGCCAGAAGAATCAGCCCCAGCATTTT
D gene: NA
clone size: NA
V gene: TRBV7-2
J gene: TRBJ1-5

CDR3 protein: CASSLRAGGYYEQYF
CDR3 DNA: TGTGCCAGCAGTTTACGAGCGGGGGGCTACTACGAGCAGTACTTC
D gene: TRBD2
clone size: NA
V gene: TRBV27
J gene: TRBJ2-7

CDR3 protein: CASQEAKNTEAFF
CDR3 DNA: TGTGCCAGCCAGGAGGCGAAGAACACTGAAGCTTTCTTT
D gene: NA
clone size: NA
V gene: TRBV2
J gene: TRBJ1-1

CDR3 protein: CATRLGTGREKLFF
CDR3 DNA: TGTGCCACTAGATTGGGGACAGGAAGAGAAAAACTGTTTTTT
D gene: NA
clone size: NA
V gene: TRBV21-1
J gene: TRBJ1-4

CDR3 protein: CASSQDQGGASNQPQHF
CDR3 DNA: TGCGCCAGCAGCCAAGATCAGGGAGGGGCATCAAATCAGCCCCAGCATTTT
D gene: NA
clone size: NA
V gene: TRBV4-1
J gene: TRBJ1-5

CDR3 protein: CASSYIGNNQPQHF
CDR3 DNA: TGTGCCAGCAGTTACATCGGGAATAATCAGCCCCAGCATTTT
D gene: NA
clone size: NA
V gene: TRBV6-5
J gene: TRBJ1-5

CDR3 protein: CASSNPRNYTF
CDR3 DNA: TGTGCCAGTAGTAATCCCAGAAACTACACCTTC
D gene: NA
clone size: NA
V gene: TRBV19
J gene: TRBJ1-2

CDR3 protein: CASSLAGGGDTQYF
CDR3 DNA: TGTGCCAGCAGTCTAGCGGGGGGAGGAGATACGCAGTATTTT
D gene: TRBD2
clone size: NA
V gene: TRBV6-1
J gene: TRBJ2-3

CDR3 protein: CASSLTGGDGYTF
CDR3 DNA: TGTGCCAGCAGCTTGACAGGGGGCGACGGCTACACCTTC
D gene: TRBD1
clone size: NA
V gene: TRBV7-9
J gene: TRBJ1-2

CDR3 protein: CSVGKGGNRGETQYF
CDR3 DNA: TGCAGCGTTGGGAAAGGGGGCAACAGAGGAGAGACCCAGTACTTC
D gene: TRBD1
clone size: NA
V gene: TRBV29-1
J gene: TRBJ2-5

CDR3 protein: CATSRRQGGQGETQYF
CDR3 DNA: TGTGCCACCAGCAGACGACAGGGGGGACAGGGGGAGACCCAGTACTTC
D gene: TRBD1
clone size: NA
V gene: TRBV15
J gene: TRBJ2-5

CDR3 protein: CASSELRDSYEQYF
CDR3 DNA: TGCGCCAGCAGTGAGTTGCGGGACAGCTACGAGCAGTACTTC
D gene: NA
clone size: NA
V gene: TRBV10-2
J gene: TRBJ2-7

CDR3 protein: CASSPKPGTGDTEAFF
CDR3 DNA: TGTGCCAGCAGCCCTAAGCCCGGGACAGGGGACACTGAAGCTTTCTTT
D gene: TRBD1
clone size: NA
V gene: TRBV6-6
J gene: TRBJ1-1

CDR3 protein: CASSRTGELFF
CDR3 DNA: TGTGCCAGCAGCCGCACCGGGGAGCTGTTTTTT
D gene: NA
clone size: NA
V gene: TRBV7-9
J gene: TRBJ2-2

CDR3 protein: CASKGQGPDYEQYF
CDR3 DNA: TGTGCCAGCAAGGGACAGGGGCCAGACTACGAGCAGTACTTC
D gene: TRBD1
clone size: once
V gene: TRBV2
J gene: TRBJ2-7

CDR3 protein: CASSHNTGILTTHGYTF
CDR3 DNA: TGTGCCAGCAGTCATAATACAGGGATCCTTACGACGCATGGCTACACCTTC
D gene: NA
clone size: NA
V gene: TRBV7-9
J gene: TRBJ1-2

CDR3 protein: CASSQDHLSSGNYEQYF
CDR3 DNA: TGCGCCAGCAGCCAAGATCACCTGTCCTCAGGGAACTACGAGCAGTACTTC
D gene: NA
clone size: NA
V gene: TRBV4-1
J gene: TRBJ2-7

CDR3 protein: CASSLGHGQGTEAFF
CDR3 DNA: TGTGCCAGCAGCTTGGGACACGGGCAGGGAACTGAAGCTTTCTTT
D gene: NA
clone size: once
V gene: TRBV13
J gene: TRBJ1-1

CDR3 protein: CASSHGGDTEAFF
CDR3 DNA: TGTGCCAGCAGCCACGGGGGGGACACTGAAGCTTTCTTT
D gene: NA
clone size: NA
V gene: TRBV7-6
J gene: TRBJ1-1

CDR3 protein: CASSPDRAVQPQHF
CDR3 DNA: TGTGCCAGCTCACCTGACAGGGCAGTCCAGCCCCAGCATTTT
D gene: TRBD1
clone size: NA
V gene: TRBV18
J gene: TRBJ1-5

CDR3 protein: CASSDLRGELFF
CDR3 DNA: TGTGCCAGCAGTGATTTAAGGGGTGAACTGTTTTTT
D gene: NA
clone size: NA
V gene: TRBV2
J gene: TRBJ1-4

CDR3 protein: CASSENRGQETQYF
CDR3 DNA: TGTGCCAGCAGTGAAAACCGGGGTCAAGAGACCCAGTACTTC
D gene: NA
clone size: NA
V gene: TRBV2
J gene: TRBJ2-5

CDR3 protein: CASSKGGTAQPQHF
CDR3 DNA: TGTGCCAGCAGCAAGGGGGGGACGGCTCAGCCCCAGCATTTT
D gene: NA
clone size: NA
V gene: TRBV7-9
J gene: TRBJ1-5

CDR3 protein: CASSTGGAGNSPLHF
CDR3 DNA: TGCGCCAGCAGCACAGGAGGGGCGGGTAATTCACCCCTCCACTTT
D gene: NA
clone size: NA
V gene: TRBV5-1
J gene: TRBJ1-6

CDR3 protein: CASSIDWAASGANVLTF
CDR3 DNA: TGTGCCAGTAGTATAGATTGGGCTGCTTCTGGGGCCAACGTCCTGACTTTC
D gene: NA
clone size: NA
V gene: TRBV19
J gene: TRBJ2-6

CDR3 protein: CASSIKPSGGKYF
CDR3 DNA: TGTGCCAGTAGTATAAAGCCTAGCGGGGGGAAGTACTTC
D gene: TRBD2
clone size: NA
V gene: TRBV19
J gene: TRBJ2-7

CDR3 protein: CASRPAGGHETQYF
CDR3 DNA: TGTGCCAGCAGGCCGGCGGGGGGGCATGAGACCCAGTACTTC
D gene: TRBD2
clone size: NA
V gene: TRBV6-6
J gene: TRBJ2-5

CDR3 protein: CASSLSGSEKLFF
CDR3 DNA: TGTGCCAGCAGCTTAAGTGGGAGCGAAAAACTGTTTTTT
D gene: NA
clone size: once
V gene: TRBV7-9
J gene: TRBJ1-4

CDR3 protein: CASSYPRQGSNSPLHF
CDR3 DNA: TGTGCCAGCAGTTACCCACGACAGGGATCTAATTCACCCCTCCACTTT
D gene: TRBD1
clone size: NA
V gene: TRBV6-6
J gene: TRBJ1-6

CDR3 protein: CSAGPRLNTEAFF
CDR3 DNA: TGCTCTGCGGGCCCCCGACTGAACACTGAAGCTTTCTTT
D gene: NA
clone size: NA
V gene: TRBV29-1
J gene: TRBJ1-1

CDR3 protein: CAWSKGPGSGYTF
CDR3 DNA: TGTGCCTGGAGTAAGGGCCCAGGGTCAGGCTACACCTTC
D gene: NA
clone size: NA
V gene: TRBV30
J gene: TRBJ1-2

CDR3 protein: CASSWTGSGELFF
CDR3 DNA: TGTGCCAGCAGCTGGACAGGGTCCGGGGAGCTGTTTTTT
D gene: TRBD1
clone size: NA
V gene: TRBV11-3
J gene: TRBJ2-2

CDR3 protein: CASSFSGTGHEQYF
CDR3 DNA: TGTGCCAGCAGTTTCAGCGGGACAGGGCACGAGCAGTACTTC
D gene: TRBD1
clone size: NA
V gene: TRBV27
J gene: TRBJ2-7

CDR3 protein: CASSLPAGEAFF
CDR3 DNA: TGCGCCAGCAGTCTGCCGGCGGGCGAAGCTTTCTTT
D gene: NA
clone size: NA
V gene: TRBV10-1
J gene: TRBJ1-1

CDR3 protein: CASSLRLAGDTQYF
CDR3 DNA: TGCGCCAGCAGCTTAAGGCTAGCGGGAGATACGCAGTATTTT
D gene: TRBD2
clone size: NA
V gene: TRBV5-1
J gene: TRBJ2-3

CDR3 protein: CASSESGLAGGLETQYF
CDR3 DNA: TGTGCCAGCAGTGAATCCGGGTTAGCGGGGGGCTTAGAGACCCAGTACTTC
D gene: TRBD2
clone size: NA
V gene: TRBV6-1
J gene: TRBJ2-5

CDR3 protein: CASSVTGGVTEAFF
CDR3 DNA: TGCGCCAGCAGCGTTACAGGGGGGGTTACTGAAGCTTTCTTT
D gene: TRBD1
clone size: NA
V gene: TRBV5-1
J gene: TRBJ1-1